This TCR beta chain was profiled in a study of T-cell memory formation after mild COVID-19. For the study at large: TCR clusters were mostly confined to one donor each. Study-level findings and limits: Pre-infection memory already had some responding clones, implying cross-reactive memory joined. The authors left the SARS-CoV-2 specificity of second-wave clones peaking on day 37 unconfirmed.

The CDR3 length is 15 residues. The V and J ends lost 4 bases and 2 bases, in that order; junction bases with no gene match: 7. Looked up from germline, CDR1 is SGHTA and CDR2 is FQGNSA. In this sample, this clonotype turned up a few times. The antigen remains unidentified. TCRdb recomputed calls from the 5' RACE reads with MiXCR, one row per CDR3 protein. The sample shows more than 120,000 distinct CDR3 sequences, roughly 21% of them seen only once. The sequencing input was PBMCs or a T cell subset sorted from them (not recorded which). This chain uses TRBV7-2 with TRBJ2-7, with TRBD1 matching 8 bases. This receptor was identified in an adult woman who had mild COVID-19 (a few samples of this study predate the infection). Cell type and time point are not known. The chain's CDR3 is CASSSTTGEAYEQYF. In DNA, the CDR3 is TGTGCCAGCAGCTCAACGACAGGGGAGGCCTACGAGCAGTACTTC. The full variable domain, completed using reference TRBV7-2 and TRBJ2-7, is GAGVSQSPSNKVTEKGKDVELRCDPISGHTALYWYRQSLGQGLEFLIYFQGNSAPDKSGLPSDRFSAERTGGSVSTLTIQRTQQEDSAVYLCASSSTTGEAYEQYFGPGTRLTVT.